What follows is one T cell receptor beta chain and its context. Its cognate antigen is unknown. From the 5' RACE reads, TCRdb called clonotypes with MiXCR, one entry per CDR3 protein. This repertoire shows approximately 890,000 distinct CDR3 sequences, 10% to 15% found once; its top ten account for roughly 1.5%. The sample comes from a study of identical twins. Study conclusions and caveats: Because invariant MAIT and iNKT cells could be present, zero-insertion analyses could be partly confounded.

CDR1 is MNHNS and CDR2 is SASEGT in the germline V gene. V was cut by 8 bases and J by 6 bases, with 10 bases left in between. This CDR3 contains 11 residues. This same sample was also part of a study on yellow fever vaccine responses in identical twins.

Sequencing was performed on PBMCs. This clonotype originated in a young woman in good health. The chain uses TRBV6-1 and TRBJ1-1; D is unresolved. The CDR3, as DNA: TGTGCCAGCGACCAACGGGCTGAAGCTTTCTTT. Residues: CASDQRAEAFF.